Here is one TCR beta chain with its context. The antigen remains undetermined. This sample was included in a study of blood T cells in healthy people across ages. The study, taken as a whole, reports: Naive T cell percentage showed a strong correlation with TCR beta diversity. In long-lived donors, naive CD4+ cell counts and diversity exceeded those of aged donors.

Sample-barcoded 5' priming and a J-beta primer mix drove a second PCR of roughly 6 to 12 cycles. TCRdb analysed the 5' RACE reads with MiXCR anew, one entry per CDR3 protein. The sample lists more than 800,000 distinct CDR3 sequences, 45% occurring once. The CDR3 has 18 residues. V trimming: 3 bases; J trimming: 0 bases; junction bases outside the gene matches: 8. Germline CDR1 and CDR2: WSHSY and SAAADI. This TCR derives from a woman aged 55-75 years in good health. The chain couples TRBV10-2 to TRBJ2-7; TRBD2 aligns across 13 bases. What was sequenced was blood. The CDR3, as DNA: TGCGCCAGCAGTGAATTGGGACTAGCGGGGCGTAACTCCTACGAGCAGTACTTC. This translates into CASSELGLAGRNSYEQYF.